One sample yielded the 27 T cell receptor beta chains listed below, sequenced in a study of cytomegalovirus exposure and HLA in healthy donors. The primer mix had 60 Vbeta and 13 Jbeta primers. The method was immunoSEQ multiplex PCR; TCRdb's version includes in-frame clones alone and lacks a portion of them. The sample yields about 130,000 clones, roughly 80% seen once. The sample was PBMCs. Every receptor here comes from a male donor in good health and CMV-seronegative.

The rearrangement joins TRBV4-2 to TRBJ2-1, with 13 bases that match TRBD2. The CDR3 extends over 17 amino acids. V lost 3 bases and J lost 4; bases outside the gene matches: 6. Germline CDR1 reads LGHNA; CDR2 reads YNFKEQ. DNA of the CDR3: TGTGCCAGCAGCCAGGGACTAGCGGGGATATTATACAATGAGCAGTTCTTC. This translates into CASSQGLAGILYNEQFF.

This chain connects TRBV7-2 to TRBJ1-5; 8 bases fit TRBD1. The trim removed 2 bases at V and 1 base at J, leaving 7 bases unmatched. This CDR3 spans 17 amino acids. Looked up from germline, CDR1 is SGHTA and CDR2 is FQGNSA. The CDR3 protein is CASSLPNRGSSNQPQHF. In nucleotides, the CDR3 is TGTGCCAGCAGCTTACCAAACAGGGGGTCGAGCAATCAGCCCCAGCATTTT. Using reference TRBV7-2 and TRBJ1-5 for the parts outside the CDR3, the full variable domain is GAGVSQSPSNKVTEKGKDVELRCDPISGHTALYWYRQSLGQGLEFLIYFQGNSAPDKSGLPSDRFSAERTGGSVSTLTIQRTQQEDSAVYLCASSLPNRGSSNQPQHFGDGTRLSIL.

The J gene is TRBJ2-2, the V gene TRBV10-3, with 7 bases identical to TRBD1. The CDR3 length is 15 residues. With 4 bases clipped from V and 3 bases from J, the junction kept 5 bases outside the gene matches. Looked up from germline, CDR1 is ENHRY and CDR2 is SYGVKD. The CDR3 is CAISAGTVDTGELFF. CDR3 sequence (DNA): TGTGCCATCAGTGCCGGGACAGTTGACACCGGGGAGCTGTTTTTT.

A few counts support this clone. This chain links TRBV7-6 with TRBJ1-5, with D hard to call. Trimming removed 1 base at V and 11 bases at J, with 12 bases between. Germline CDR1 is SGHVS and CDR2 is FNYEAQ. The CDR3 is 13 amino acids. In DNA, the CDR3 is TGTGCCAGCAGCTTAGAAAAGGAGATGACCCAGCATTTT. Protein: CASSLEKEMTQHF.

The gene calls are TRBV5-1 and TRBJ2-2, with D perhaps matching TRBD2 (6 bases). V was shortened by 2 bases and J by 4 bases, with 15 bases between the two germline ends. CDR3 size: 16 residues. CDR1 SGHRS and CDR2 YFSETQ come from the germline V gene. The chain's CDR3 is CASSFRGRRSTGELFF. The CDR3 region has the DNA TGCGCCAGCAGCTTCCGAGGGAGGAGGTCCACCGGGGAGCTGTTTTTT. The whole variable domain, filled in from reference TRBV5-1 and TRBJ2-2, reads KAGVTQTPRYLIKTRGQQVTLSCSPISGHRSVSWYQQTPGQGLQFLFEYFSETQRNKGNFPGRFSGRQFSNSRSEMNVSTLELGDSALYLCASSFRGRRSTGELFFGEGSRLTVL.

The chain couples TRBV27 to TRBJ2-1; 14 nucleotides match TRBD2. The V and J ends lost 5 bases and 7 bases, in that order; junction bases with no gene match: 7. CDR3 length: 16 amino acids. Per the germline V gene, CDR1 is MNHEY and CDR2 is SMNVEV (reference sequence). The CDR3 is CASSEGTSGSGNEQFF. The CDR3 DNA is TGTGCCAGCAGTGAAGGGACTAGCGGGAGTGGGAATGAGCAGTTCTTC.

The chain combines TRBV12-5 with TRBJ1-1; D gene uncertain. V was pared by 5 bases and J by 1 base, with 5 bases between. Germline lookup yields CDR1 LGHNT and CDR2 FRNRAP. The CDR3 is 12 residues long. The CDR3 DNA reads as TGTGCTAGTGGTCGGGGGAACACTGAAGCTTTCTTT. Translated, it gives CASGRGNTEAFF.

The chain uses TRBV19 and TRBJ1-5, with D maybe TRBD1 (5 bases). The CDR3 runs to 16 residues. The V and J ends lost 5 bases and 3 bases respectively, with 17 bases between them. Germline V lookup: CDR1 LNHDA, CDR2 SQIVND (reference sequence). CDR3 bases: TGTGCCAGTAGTCCCAGTAGACAGACATACAATCAGCCCCAGCATTTT. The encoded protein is CASSPSRQTYNQPQHF.

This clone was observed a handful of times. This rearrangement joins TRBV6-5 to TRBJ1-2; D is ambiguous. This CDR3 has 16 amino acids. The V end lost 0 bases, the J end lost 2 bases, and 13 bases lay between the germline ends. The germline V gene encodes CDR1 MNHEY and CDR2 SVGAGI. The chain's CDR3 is CASSYSRGEINYGYTF. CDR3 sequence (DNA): TGTGCCAGCAGTTACTCACGAGGAGAGATCAACTATGGCTACACCTTC.

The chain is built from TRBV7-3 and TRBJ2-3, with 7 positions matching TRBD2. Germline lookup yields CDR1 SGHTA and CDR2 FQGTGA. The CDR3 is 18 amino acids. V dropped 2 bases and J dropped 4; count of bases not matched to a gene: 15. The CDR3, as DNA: TGTGCCAGCAGCTTAGGGCCCTTAGGCGGGGGAGTTCCAGATACGCAGTATTTT. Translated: CASSLGPLGGGVPDTQYF.

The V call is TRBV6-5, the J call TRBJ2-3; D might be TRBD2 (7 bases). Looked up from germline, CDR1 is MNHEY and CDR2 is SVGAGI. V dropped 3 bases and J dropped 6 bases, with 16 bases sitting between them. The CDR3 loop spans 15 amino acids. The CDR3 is CASSYGGGGSDTQYF. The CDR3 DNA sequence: TGTGCCAGCAGTTATGGTGGCGGGGGCTCGGATACGCAGTATTTT.

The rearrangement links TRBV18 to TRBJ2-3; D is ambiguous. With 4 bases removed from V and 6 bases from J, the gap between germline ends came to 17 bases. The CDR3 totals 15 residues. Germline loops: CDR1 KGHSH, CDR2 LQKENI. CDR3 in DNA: TGTGCCAGCTCACTGTGGGCCTCCTATGTGGATACGCAGTATTTT. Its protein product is CASSLWASYVDTQYF.

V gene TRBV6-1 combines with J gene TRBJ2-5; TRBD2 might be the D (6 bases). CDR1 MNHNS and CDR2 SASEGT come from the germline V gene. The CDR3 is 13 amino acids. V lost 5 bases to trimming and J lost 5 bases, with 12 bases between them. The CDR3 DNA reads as TGTGCCAGCAGTCCGGGAGCCCCCGAGACCCAGTACTTC. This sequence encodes CASSPGAPETQYF.

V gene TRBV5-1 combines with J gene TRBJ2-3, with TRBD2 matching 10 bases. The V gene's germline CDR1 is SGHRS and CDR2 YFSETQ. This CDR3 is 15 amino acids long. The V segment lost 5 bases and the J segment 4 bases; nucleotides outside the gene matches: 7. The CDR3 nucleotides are TGCGCCAGCAGTTTCCTAGCGGGGGACTCAGATACGCAGTATTTT. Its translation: CASSFLAGDSDTQYF. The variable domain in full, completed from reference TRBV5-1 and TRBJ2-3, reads KAGVTQTPRYLIKTRGQQVTLSCSPISGHRSVSWYQQTPGQGLQFLFEYFSETQRNKGNFPGRFSGRQFSNSRSEMNVSTLELGDSALYLCASSFLAGDSDTQYFGPGTRLTVL.

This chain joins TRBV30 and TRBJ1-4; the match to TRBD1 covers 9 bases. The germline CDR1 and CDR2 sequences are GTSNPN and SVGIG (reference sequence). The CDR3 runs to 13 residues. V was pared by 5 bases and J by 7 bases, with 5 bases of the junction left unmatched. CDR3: CAWAGTGREKLFF. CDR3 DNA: TGTGCCTGGGCAGGGACAGGGCGTGAAAAACTGTTTTTT.

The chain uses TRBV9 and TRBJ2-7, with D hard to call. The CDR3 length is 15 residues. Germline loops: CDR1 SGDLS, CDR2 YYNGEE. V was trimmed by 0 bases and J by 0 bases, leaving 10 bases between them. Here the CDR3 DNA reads TGTGCCAGCAGCGTAGGGGCAGCTTCCTCCTACGAGCAGTACTTC. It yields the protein CASSVGAASSYEQYF. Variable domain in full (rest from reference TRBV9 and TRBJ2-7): DSGVTQTPKHLITATGQRVTLRCSPRSGDLSVYWYQQSLDQGLQFLIQYYNGEERAKGNILERFSAQQFPDLHSELNLSSLELGDSALYFCASSVGAASSYEQYFGPGTRLTVT.

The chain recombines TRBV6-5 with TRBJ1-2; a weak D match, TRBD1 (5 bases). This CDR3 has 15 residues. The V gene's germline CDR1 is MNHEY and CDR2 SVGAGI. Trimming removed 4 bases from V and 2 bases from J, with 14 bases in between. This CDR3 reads CASSSTGGVNYGYTF. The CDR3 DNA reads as TGTGCCAGCAGTTCCACCGGGGGAGTCAACTATGGCTACACCTTC.

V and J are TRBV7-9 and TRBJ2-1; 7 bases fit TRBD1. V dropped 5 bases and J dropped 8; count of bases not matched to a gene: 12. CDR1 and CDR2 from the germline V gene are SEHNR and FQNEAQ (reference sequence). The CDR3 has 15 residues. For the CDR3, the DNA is TGTGCCAGCAGCCAACCGGACAGGCCCGCGTATGAGCAGTTCTTC. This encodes CASSQPDRPAYEQFF.

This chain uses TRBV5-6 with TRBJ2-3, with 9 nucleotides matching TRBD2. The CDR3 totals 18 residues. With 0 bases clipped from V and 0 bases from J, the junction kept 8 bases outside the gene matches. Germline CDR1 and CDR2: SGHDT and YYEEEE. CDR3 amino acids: CASSLGSGGRFSTDTQYF. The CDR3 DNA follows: TGTGCCAGCAGCTTGGGTAGCGGGGGCCGTTTTAGCACAGATACGCAGTATTTT.

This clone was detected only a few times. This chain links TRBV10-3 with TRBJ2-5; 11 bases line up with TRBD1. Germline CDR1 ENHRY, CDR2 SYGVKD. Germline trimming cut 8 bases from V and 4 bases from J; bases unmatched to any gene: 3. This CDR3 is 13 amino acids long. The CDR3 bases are TGTGCCATCGGACAGGGGGCAAGAGAGACCCAGTACTTC. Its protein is CAIGQGARETQYF.

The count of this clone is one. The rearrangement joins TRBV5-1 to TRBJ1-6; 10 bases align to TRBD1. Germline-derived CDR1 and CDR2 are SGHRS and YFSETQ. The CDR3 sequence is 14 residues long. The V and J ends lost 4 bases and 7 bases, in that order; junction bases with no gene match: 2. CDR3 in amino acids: CASSTGQGNSPLHF. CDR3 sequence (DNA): TGCGCCAGCAGCACGGGACAGGGGAATTCACCCCTCCACTTT. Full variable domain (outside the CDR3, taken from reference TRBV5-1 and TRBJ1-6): KAGVTQTPRYLIKTRGQQVTLSCSPISGHRSVSWYQQTPGQGLQFLFEYFSETQRNKGNFPGRFSGRQFSNSRSEMNVSTLELGDSALYLCASSTGQGNSPLHFGNGTRLTVT.

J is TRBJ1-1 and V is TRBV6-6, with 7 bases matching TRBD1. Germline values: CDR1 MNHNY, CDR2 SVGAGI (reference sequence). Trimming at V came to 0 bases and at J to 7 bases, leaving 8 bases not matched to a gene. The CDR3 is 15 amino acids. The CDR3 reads CASSYSIGRGNEAFF. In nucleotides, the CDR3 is TGTGCCAGCAGTTACTCGATCGGCAGGGGGAATGAAGCTTTCTTT.

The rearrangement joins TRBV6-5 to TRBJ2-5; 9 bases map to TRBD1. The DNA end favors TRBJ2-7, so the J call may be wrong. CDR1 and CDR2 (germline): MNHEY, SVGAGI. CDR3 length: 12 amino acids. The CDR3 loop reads CASRRTGAEQYF. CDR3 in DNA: TGTGCCAGCAGGCGGACAGGGGCCGAGCAGTACTTC.

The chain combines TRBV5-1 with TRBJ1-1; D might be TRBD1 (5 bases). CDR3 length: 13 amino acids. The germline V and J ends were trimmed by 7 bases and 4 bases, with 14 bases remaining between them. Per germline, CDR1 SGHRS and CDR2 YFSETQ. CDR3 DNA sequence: TGCGCCAGCCAAGGGGAAGATGGCACTGAAGCTTTCTTT. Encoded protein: CASQGEDGTEAFF.

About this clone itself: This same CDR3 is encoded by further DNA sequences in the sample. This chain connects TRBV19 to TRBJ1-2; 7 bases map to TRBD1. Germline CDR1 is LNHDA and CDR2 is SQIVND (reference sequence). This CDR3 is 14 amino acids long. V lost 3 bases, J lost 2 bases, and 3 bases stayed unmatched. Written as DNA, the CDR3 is TGTGCCAGTAGTATCGGGACAGCGAACTATGGCTACACCTTC. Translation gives CASSIGTANYGYTF.

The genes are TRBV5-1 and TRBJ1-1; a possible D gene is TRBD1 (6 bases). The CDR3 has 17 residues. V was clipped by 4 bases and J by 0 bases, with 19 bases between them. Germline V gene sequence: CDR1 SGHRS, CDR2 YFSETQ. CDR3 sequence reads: CASSPGGGGTMNTEAFF. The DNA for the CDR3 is TGCGCCAGCAGCCCCGGGGGGGGCGGAACTATGAACACTGAAGCTTTCTTT. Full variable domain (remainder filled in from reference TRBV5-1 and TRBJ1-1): KAGVTQTPRYLIKTRGQQVTLSCSPISGHRSVSWYQQTPGQGLQFLFEYFSETQRNKGNFPGRFSGRQFSNSRSEMNVSTLELGDSALYLCASSPGGGGTMNTEAFFGQGTRLTVV.

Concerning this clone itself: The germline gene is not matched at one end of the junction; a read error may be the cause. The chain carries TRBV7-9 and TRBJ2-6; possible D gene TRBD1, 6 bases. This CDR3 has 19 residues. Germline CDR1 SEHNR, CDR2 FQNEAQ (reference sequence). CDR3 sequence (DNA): TGTGCCAGCAGCGGCAAGGGGGACACCCGACTCTCTGGGGCCAACGGCCTGACTTTC. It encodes CASSGKGDTRLSGANGLTF.